This T cell receptor (beta chain) emerged from a study of cytomegalovirus exposure and HLA in healthy donors. CDR1 MDHEN and CDR2 SYDVKM come from the germline V gene. This CDR3 is built from 11 residues. Trimming cost V 3 bases and J 6 bases, with 6 bases left between them. In regard to this clone: No antigen is known for it.

The PCR employed 60 Vbeta primers together with 13 Jbeta primers. Repertoires were generated with immunoSEQ multiplex PCR, while TCRdb's copy carries only in-frame clones and drops some. The table has 70,000 to 95,000 clones, about 85% seen once. General study findings and limits: Donors belonging to an Asian-associated ancestry cluster reportedly showed fewer N-insertions in productive TCRs than the roughly 700-donor mean, according to what a later analysis found. Most subjects' HLA-A and HLA-B alleles were reportedly predicted from TCR beta sequences. Specificity for CMV antigens was confirmed in vitro for three of the CMV-associated chains.

V usage is TRBV28 and J usage is TRBJ2-7, with D uncertain. Material for sequencing was PBMCs. The sequence was collected from a woman in her 40s in good health and CMV-seropositive. The CDR3: CASSFQIEQYF. The CDR3 coding sequence is TGTGCCAGCAGTTTCCAGATCGAGCAGTACTTC.